This T cell receptor beta chain came from a study of T cell responses to AZD1222 COVID-19 vaccine (dated by TCRdb to the early 2020s). Study-level background: AZD1222 recipients given second doses at about 4 weeks or at about 12 weeks were pooled, since spike-specific TCR depth and breadth were not found to differ between the two schedules. Trial participants were enrolled by age into subgroups of 18-55, 56-69 and 70-plus years, and around 150, 28 and 57 TCR-sequenced participants, respectively, were included in these subgroups. TCR sequencing covered over 230 trial participants: 207 given two doses of AZD1222 and 26 given two doses of MenACWY control vaccine. What the study reported, not specific to this receptor: Conclusions about previously exposed vaccinees are limited, since just 5 to 7 AZD1222 recipients were seropositive for SARS-CoV-2 at baseline. Vaccine-associated CD4 TCRs spanned the whole spike protein, with dominant responses in regions 160-218 and 743-854. No day 14 peak-response samples were available, so repertoires were characterized only after the peak T cell response. The 56-69-year group was small, and its depth increase did not reach significance, likely because of low power. A significant rise in spike-specific TCR breadth and depth was observed after two AZD1222 doses relative to day 0 and relative to MenACWY recipients. Most participants were white British and females outnumbered males, and the authors suggested that clonal diversity may have been underestimated. Reportedly, almost half of the unique spike-specific TCRs recognized epitopes lying outside the regions that are mutated in the B.1.351 and B.1.1.7 variants.

The CDR3, from cysteine to phenylalanine, totals 13 residues. CDR3 DNA only is kept here, 39 bases in frame from base 1. Trimming costs V 3 bases and J 1 base, and their ends lie 7 bases apart. What this sample's time point label stands for: baseline before first vaccination. Vaccinee samples came from UK trials COV001 and COV002, including a single-blind randomized controlled phase 2/3 trial of AZD1222 (ChAdOx1 nCoV-19) in healthy adults. For TCRbeta chain sequencing, PBMC samples from trial participants were taken at day 0 and at day 28 after the second dose. This clone came up a few times. The antigen it binds to is not known. Base quality data are lacking; no much larger clone is found one base away. The CDR3 regions of human TCRbeta chains were analyzed by immunosequencing. The authors' pipeline ran thus. Repertoire TCRs were checked for matches against a reference library of SARS-CoV-2-specific TCRs that had been generated using the MIRA antigen-specificity platform. Breadth was defined as the fraction of unique TCRs that were SARS-CoV-2-associated. Depth was defined as the fraction of total T cells that were SARS-CoV-2-associated. Each spike-specific TCR was assigned to its reactive spike region and to a CD4 or CD8 class using the MIRA data. Log10-transformed breadth and depth values were compared by one-way ANOVA with Sidak's multiple comparisons tests. TCRdb obtained this table from immuneACCESS and retained in-frame rearrangements with V and J assigned. These tables miss some clones; where compared with another copy, unresolved V genes account for less than half of the shortfall, and the remainder is unexplained. V and J calls and clone size are as listed in that table; D and trimming were resolved from the DNA. This sample comprises 96,000 or so clones, around 90% of them detected only once. The ten largest clones add up to about a quarter of the sample.

Here the sequenced sample was peripheral blood, taken on day 0 of AZD1222 vaccination. Recombination linked TRBV12-3 or TRBV12-4 to TRBJ2-7; the D gene lacks a confident call. This sequence was found in an adult in good health. The DNA reads as follows: TGTGCCAGCAGTTTTGGGTCTTCCTACGAGCAGTACTTC. Its product reads: CASSFGSSYEQYF.